The sequence of this T cell receptor beta chain was determined in a study of blood T cells in healthy people across ages. Overall study results and limits: Per million T cells, TCR beta diversity dropped about linearly as age rose. Greater diversity and more naive CD4+ cells were seen in long-lived donors than in aged donors.

Peripheral blood samples of around 9.5 milliliters were drawn from each donor. A second PCR of roughly 6 to 12 cycles used a sample-barcoded 5' primer and a J-beta primer mix. MiXCR was run by TCRdb on the 5' RACE reads, yielding one entry per CDR3 protein. The table has about 1,600,000 distinct CDR3 sequences, approximately 38% seen once; the top ten hold 7% to 9.5%. About this clonotype itself: Antigen specificity is unknown.

The ends were cut back, 2 bases at V and 5 bases at J, with 16 bases in the middle. The CDR3 length is 15 residues. CDR1 LNHNV and CDR2 YYDKDF come from the germline V gene (reference sequence). This chain uses TRBV15 with TRBJ2-7, with D possibly TRBD1 on 5 matching bases. The TCR originated in a woman aged 18-29 years in good health. The source material was blood. In DNA form, the CDR3 reads TGTGCCACCAGCAGACTAGTTGGGCCGACAGACGAGCAGTACTTC. Protein sequence: CATSRLVGPTDEQYF.